A single sample is the source of the 28 T cell receptor beta chains below, sequenced in a study of breast tumors, draining lymph nodes, adjacent tissues (dated by TCRdb to 2016 to 2017). Lymph node samples were obtained from the axillary draining lymph nodes of breast cancer patients. The library was produced with multiplex PCR. Sequencer: Illumina HiSeq 2000. The public sequencing data were trimmed at Q25 with fastp and processed into clonotypes with MiXCR by TCRdb, which kept only in-frame beta chains. Entries are consolidated by CDR3 protein sequence, retaining the most common genes and DNA. This sample gives some 100,000 distinct CDR3 sequences in total; about 20% of them show up just once. Around 1.2% of the sample lies in the top ten. The sequenced material came from axillary lymph node tissue. Every receptor here comes from a female donor with breast cancer. Some clones in this sample may be carry-over from other donors' samples.

This chain links TRBV7-9 with TRBJ2-1; TRBD2 might be the D (6 bases). V lost 6 bases and J 3 bases, leaving 12 bases between the germline ends. Germline loops: CDR1 SEHNR, CDR2 FQNEAQ (reference sequence). CDR3 length equals 14 residues. The CDR3 region has the DNA TGTGCCAGCAGTGCTGGCGGGAACTACAATGAGCAGTTCTTC. This encodes CASSAGGNYNEQFF.

The table lists this clonotype with many counts. DNA of the CDR3: TGTGCCAGCAGTGTAGGGGACAGCTCTGGAAACACCATATATTTT. Translation gives CASSVGDSSGNTIYF. V usage is TRBV12-3 or TRBV12-4 and J usage is TRBJ1-3; 7 bases fit TRBD1. This CDR3 spans 15 amino acids. The J segment lost 0 bases and the V segment lost 5 bases, leaving 4 bases of the junction unmatched.

This clonotype has ten or more counts. This sequence joins TRBV9 and TRBJ2-1; D call uncertain. Germline CDR1 SGDLS, CDR2 YYNGEE. V was cut by 3 bases and J by 12 bases, with 13 bases left in between. The CDR3 is 12 residues long. The CDR3 nucleotides read TGTGCCAGCAGCGATAATGTGGGGTTGCAGTTCTTC. Protein: CASSDNVGLQFF.

Details on this clonotype: A read error may be the cause here, since a much bigger clone is one base away. This chain joins TRBV28 and TRBJ2-7, with a possible D match to TRBD2 (5 bases). Trimming removed 6 bases at V and 9 bases at J, with 18 bases between. Germline V gives CDR1 MDHEN, CDR2 SYDVKM. This CDR3 spans 13 amino acids. The CDR3 is CASSFRTFGAQYF. CDR3 in DNA: TGTGCCAGCAGCTTCAGGACTTTCGGTGCGCAGTACTTC.

There are many counts of this clonotype. The CDR3 nucleotides are TGTGCCAGCAGGGCCAGGGTGTCCCGCGATTCGTACGAGCAGTACTTC. Translating gives CASRARVSRDSYEQYF. V gene TRBV6-1 combines with J gene TRBJ2-7; D is perhaps TRBD1 (5 bases). From germline, CDR1 is MNHNS and CDR2 SASEGT. CDR3 size: 16 residues. The V gene lost 6 bases and the J gene lost 4 bases, with 22 bases spanning the gap.

The chain combines TRBV18 with TRBJ2-1; D is ambiguous. V was pared by 2 bases and J by 0 bases, with 8 bases between. The CDR3 runs to 15 residues. Germline-derived CDR1 and CDR2 are KGHSH and LQKENI. CDR3 loop: CASSPRSISYNEQFF. The CDR3 nucleotides read TGTGCCAGCTCACCAAGGTCGATCTCCTACAATGAGCAGTTCTTC.

This clonotype was seen repeatedly, ten times or more. The CDR3 spells CASSRLLCPYEQYF. The DNA of the CDR3 is TGTGCCAGCAGCCGGCTCTTATGTCCCTACGAGCAGTACTTC. The V and J genes are TRBV11-3 and TRBJ2-7; D is undetermined. The germline V and J ends were trimmed by 5 bases and 2 bases, with 13 bases remaining between them. Germline V CDR1 and CDR2: SGHNT, YENEEA. The CDR3 extends over 14 amino acids.

This clonotype has a count of ten or more. The chain is built from TRBV5-1 and TRBJ2-5; maybe TRBD1 (5 bases). Germline V gene lookup returns CDR1 SGHRS and CDR2 YFSETQ. CDR3 length: 15 residues. Trimming removed 0 bases at V and 4 bases at J, with 13 bases between. The CDR3 spells CASSLASWGLETQYF. The DNA for the CDR3 is TGCGCCAGCAGCTTGGCCTCGTGGGGCCTAGAGACCCAGTACTTC.

This clonotype was recorded many times. The rearrangement uses TRBV20-1 and TRBJ2-2, with TRBD1 as a possible D gene (5 bases). CDR1 and CDR2 (germline): DFQATT, SNEGSKA (reference sequence). The V and J ends lost 3 bases and 1 base respectively, with 9 bases between them. The CDR3 extends over 14 amino acids. CDR3: CSARGLQNTGELFF. CDR3 nucleotides: TGCAGTGCTAGGGGGCTGCAGAACACCGGGGAGCTGTTTTTT.

Concerning this clonotype: This likely comes from a read error, as the CDR3 has no conserved phenylalanine or tryptophan at its end. The limits of the CDR3 on the DNA are not certain, so only TCRdb's listed CDR3 is given. The CDR3 sequence is CASSPPSFLKETQSL. V is TRBV18 and J is TRBJ2-5. The CDR3 has 15 amino acids, counting both end residues. Germline loops: CDR1 KGHSH, CDR2 LQKENI.

This clonotype was detected many times. The V call is TRBV19, the J call TRBJ2-1; 11 bases are a match to TRBD2. Germline-derived CDR1 and CDR2 are LNHDA and SQIVND (reference sequence). The CDR3 covers 14 residues. V gave up 3 bases and J gave up 10 bases; unmatched junction bases: 5. CDR3 nucleotide sequence: TGTGCCAGTAGTATTAGCGGGAGGGCTAGGGAGCAGTTCTTC. This gives the protein CASSISGRAREQFF.

This clonotype came up many times. V is TRBV9 and J is TRBJ1-2, with D hard to call. Trimming stripped 0 bases from V and 8 bases from J, with 11 bases between. The CDR3 runs to 13 residues. From germline, CDR1 is SGDLS and CDR2 YYNGEE. CDR3 in amino acids: CASSVGQRLGYTF. CDR3 bases: TGTGCCAGCAGCGTAGGGCAGAGACTAGGCTACACCTTC.

This clonotype has at least ten counts. This chain connects TRBV12-3 or TRBV12-4 to TRBJ2-7; 8 bases fit TRBD1. J was trimmed by 3 bases and V by 2 bases; bases with no gene match: 3. The CDR3 runs 14 residues. For the CDR3, the DNA is TGTGCCAGCAGTTTACAGGGGGCGATCTACGAGCAGTACTTC. This translates into CASSLQGAIYEQYF.

The sample holds many counts of this clonotype. At one end, the junction sequence differs from germline, possibly due to a read error. The gene calls are TRBV20-1 and TRBJ2-3; the match to TRBD1 covers 9 bases. Germline V gene lookup returns CDR1 DFQATT and CDR2 SNEGSKA (reference sequence). The CDR3 consists of 15 residues. The CDR3 sequence is CSARDWGQGTGTQYF. The CDR3 nucleotides read TGCAGTGCTAGAGATTGGGGACAGGGCACAGGTACGCAGTATTTT.

About this clonotype: A much bigger clone sits one base away, suggesting this may be a read error. The rearrangement joins TRBV9 to TRBJ2-2; possible D gene TRBD2, 6 bases. CDR1 is SGDLS, CDR2 YYNGEE, per germline. The CDR3 sequence is 16 residues long. CDR3 in amino acids: CASSVEASANTGGLFF. The DNA of the CDR3 is TGTGCCAGCAGCGTAGAGGCTAGCGCGAACACCGGGGGGCTGTTTTTT. Full variable domain (rest looked up from reference TRBV9 and TRBJ2-2): DSGVTQTPKHLITATGQRVTLRCSPRSGDLSVYWYQQSLDQGLQFLIQYYNGEERAKGNILERFSAQQFPDLHSELNLSSLELGDSALYFCASSVEASANTGGLFFGEGSRLTVL.

Many counts were recorded for this clonotype. V gene TRBV28 combines with J gene TRBJ1-2; the D gene is possibly TRBD1 (6 bases). This CDR3 is 14 amino acids long. The V end lost 5 bases, the J end lost 4 bases, and 14 bases lay between the germline ends. Germline-derived CDR1 and CDR2 are MDHEN and SYDVKM. The DNA for the CDR3 is TGTGCCAGCAGTCTCAGACAGGCCTCCTATGGCTACACCTTC. Translation gives CASSLRQASYGYTF.

This clonotype came up many times. The CDR3 coding sequence is TGTGCCAGCAGCCCCAGGACCGGAAACACCATATATTTT. It is translated as CASSPRTGNTIYF. V usage is TRBV5-6 and J usage is TRBJ1-3, with D hard to call. V was cut by 4 bases and J by 4 bases, with 9 bases left in between. Germline V CDR1 and CDR2: SGHDT, YYEEEE. CDR3 size: 13 residues.

This clonotype showed up many times. The chain carries TRBV6-5 and TRBJ2-5, with 8 nucleotides matching TRBD2. CDR3 length: 14 residues. Germline V gives CDR1 MNHEY, CDR2 SVGAGI. Unmatched junction bases numbered 1, after V lost 0 bases and J lost 4 bases. CDR3 sequence (DNA): TGTGCCAGCAGTTACTCCGGGACTAGAGAGACCCAGTACTTC. Translating it yields CASSYSGTRETQYF.

This clonotype came up many times. The chain links TRBV2 to TRBJ2-1; the D gene is possibly TRBD2 (5 bases). This CDR3 is built from 11 residues. The germline CDR1 and CDR2 sequences are SNHLY and FYNNEI. The V and J ends lost 6 bases and 14 bases respectively, with 14 bases between them. CDR3 sequence: CASREERIKFF. The DNA for the CDR3 is TGTGCCAGCAGGGAGGAGAGGATCAAGTTCTTC.

This clonotype was detected only a few times. The chain joins TRBV6-1 to TRBJ1-6; TRBD1 is a possible D gene (6 bases). Looked up from germline, CDR1 is MNHNS and CDR2 is SASEGT. The CDR3 covers 16 residues. The ends were cut back, 4 bases at V and 10 bases at J, with 20 bases in the middle. CDR3 nucleotides: TGTGCCAGCAGTGCCACCGCCGGGCAGGGGCAATCACCCCTCCACTTT. As protein: CASSATAGQGQSPLHF.

This clonotype appeared many times. V usage is TRBV7-8 and J usage is TRBJ2-3, with TRBD2 matching 7 bases. The germline CDR1 and CDR2 sequences are SGHVS and FQNEAQ. This CDR3 spans 16 amino acids. J lost 0 bases, V lost 1 base, and 4 bases had no gene match. DNA of the CDR3: TGTGCCAGCAGCTTAGATGCGGGAGCTAGCACAGATACGCAGTATTTT. This gives the protein CASSLDAGASTDTQYF.

The V call is TRBV28, the J call TRBJ2-1; 7 nucleotides agree with TRBD1. V lost 6 bases, J lost 10 bases, and 9 bases stayed unmatched. This CDR3 has 13 residues. Germline CDR1 and CDR2: MDHEN and SYDVKM. CDR3 in DNA: TGTGCCAGCAGCTTAGGGACAGCCGAGGAGCAGTTCTTC. Translating gives CASSLGTAEEQFF.

This clonotype was counted ten times or more. The gene calls are TRBV7-2 and TRBJ1-3, with TRBD1 as a possible D gene (5 bases). The CDR3 totals 14 residues. The germline V gene encodes CDR1 SGHTA and CDR2 FQGNSA. The ends were cut back, 5 bases at V and 4 bases at J, with 12 bases in the middle. The DNA for the CDR3 is TGTGCCAGCAGCGCTGGGGCAGCGGGAAACACCATATATTTT. As protein: CASSAGAAGNTIYF.

In the case of this clonotype: This may be a read error, as it is one base from a much larger clone. The V gene is TRBV4-1, the J gene TRBJ1-3, with 9 bases fitting TRBD1. Germline CDR1 is MGHRA and CDR2 is YSYEKL. This CDR3 region has 17 residues. The CDR3 nucleotides are TGCGCCAGCAGCGTCGGGACAGGGAGGCGAGAGGGAAACGCCATATATTTT. Its protein is CASSVGTGRREGNAIYF.

The table lists this clonotype with many counts. One junction end disagrees with the germline gene, perhaps due to a read error. The chain has TRBV6-1 and TRBJ2-7; no reliable D call. Germline lookup yields CDR1 MNHNS and CDR2 SASEGT. The CDR3 is 14 residues long. In DNA, the CDR3 is TGTGCCAGCAGTGAAGTGAGTCCATCCTCCGAGCAGTACTTC. This codes for CASSEVSPSSEQYF.

This clonotype was counted ten times or more. V is TRBV29-1 and J is TRBJ2-3, with TRBD1 matching over 10 bases. This CDR3 comprises 14 residues. Losses at the gene ends were 6 bases for V and 3 bases for J; bases not matched to a gene: 6. Germline V gives CDR1 SQVTM, CDR2 ANQGSEA. For the CDR3, the DNA is TGCAGCGTCACCCGGACAGGGGGTACAGATACGCAGTATTTT. It yields the protein CSVTRTGGTDTQYF.

This clonotype was observed at least ten times. The rearrangement links TRBV19 to TRBJ2-7; no clear D. The CDR3 runs 13 residues. The V gene lost 5 bases and the J gene lost 2 bases, with 10 bases spanning the gap. Germline V gene lookup returns CDR1 LNHDA and CDR2 SQIVND (reference sequence). This CDR3 is CASSETATYEQYF. DNA for the CDR3: TGTGCCAGTAGTGAAACAGCCACCTACGAGCAGTACTTC.

The table lists this clonotype with many counts. This chain uses TRBV5-1 with TRBJ2-1, with unresolved D. V lost 6 bases, J lost 7 bases, and 11 bases lay in between. CDR1 and CDR2 from the germline V gene are SGHRS and YFSETQ. The CDR3 consists of 12 residues. The chain's CDR3 is CASKRGRNEQFF. The CDR3, as DNA: TGCGCCAGCAAGCGAGGCCGGAATGAGCAGTTCTTC.